This TCR beta chain was obtained from a study of T cell clonality in common variable immunodeficiency. General observations from the study: In common variable immunodeficiency, TCR beta chains reportedly carried fewer deletions and N-nucleotide insertions. Compared with controls, CVID subjects had fewer shared TCRbeta clones. TCRbeta clonality was increased in CVID versus healthy controls.

This clone has a count of ten or more. Its antigen is as yet unknown. The CDR3 end is not reached by the read, which stops 3 residues before it; the germline J gene fills it in. Heparinized whole blood, roughly 4.5 to 8 ml, came from each donor. Clones were read by immunoSEQ multiplex PCR, and TCRdb kept only the in-frame ones, dropping some. This table holds roughly 48,000 clones with no singletons; the top ten claim roughly 3.4%. CDR1 is PRHDT, CDR2 FYEKMQ, per germline (reference sequence). This CDR3 has 14 residues. V was pared by 5 bases and J by 5 bases, with 5 bases of the junction left unmatched.

This chain uses TRBV13 with TRBJ2-5; the match to TRBD2 covers 10 bases. What was sequenced was peripheral blood mononuclear cells. This TCR came from a person aged 18 to 69 in good health. The CDR3 bases that were read are TGTGCCAGCAGCCTACAGGGACTAGCGGAGACC. Protein product: CASSLQGLAET. The CDR3 in its entirety is CASSLQGLAETQYF.